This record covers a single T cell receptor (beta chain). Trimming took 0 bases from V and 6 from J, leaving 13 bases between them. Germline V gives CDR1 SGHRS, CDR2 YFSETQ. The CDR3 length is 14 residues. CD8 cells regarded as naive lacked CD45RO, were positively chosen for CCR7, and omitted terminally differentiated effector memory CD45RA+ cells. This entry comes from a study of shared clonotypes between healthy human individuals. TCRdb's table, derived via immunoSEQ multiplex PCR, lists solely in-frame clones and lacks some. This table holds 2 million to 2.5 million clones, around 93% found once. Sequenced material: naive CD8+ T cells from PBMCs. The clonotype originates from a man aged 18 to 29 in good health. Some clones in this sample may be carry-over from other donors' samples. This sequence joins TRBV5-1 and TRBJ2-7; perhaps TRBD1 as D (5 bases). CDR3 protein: CASSLATAPLEQYF. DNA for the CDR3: TGCGCCAGCAGCTTGGCGACAGCACCCCTCGAGCAGTACTTC.